The present entry profiles one T cell receptor beta chain with its context. Read coverage stops 3 residues before the CDR3 terminus; the germline J gene supplies the remainder. This CDR3 has 15 amino acids. V trimming: 4 bases; J trimming: 5 bases; junction bases outside the gene matches: 2. The data were taken from a study of T cells in women clearing cervical HPV infection. All participants had a single incident cervical HPV16 infection, and prevalent HPV16 infections were excluded. Measured with immunoSEQ multiplex PCR; TCRdb has only the in-frame clones, and not every one. The sample table sets out about 29,000 clones.

The sequence was obtained from a woman aged 18-69 years with a cervical HPV16 infection that either progressed to CIN3+ or cleared (not recorded which). The chain carries TRBV12-3 or TRBV12-4 and TRBJ2-7, with 16 bases identical to TRBD2. Sequenced material: blood buffy coat. Incomplete CDR3 DNA: TGTGCCAGCAGTTGGGGACTAGCGGGAGGGAACGAG. Translated: CASSWGLAGGNE. The whole CDR3 protein reads CASSWGLAGGNEQYF.